The next 13 T cell receptor beta chains were all read from a single sample in a study of cytotoxic CD8 clonotypes in ibrutinib-treated CLL (dated by TCRdb to the early 2020s). The library came from the immunoSEQ multiplex PCR assay. What TCRdb holds here is the immuneACCESS table cut down to in-frame rearrangements. Part of the clones is not present; checked against another copy, under half of the missing clones reflect an unresolved V gene, and the others are unexplained. The sample yields some 130,000 clones; 70% to 90% were counted once. The top ten clones comprise roughly 2% of the sample. The time point label, as the study defines it: roughly 2 years on ibrutinib. The sample here was PBMCs, taken after 24 months of ibrutinib treatment. These receptors all stem from a human donor with chronic lymphocytic leukemia.

This chain uses TRBV29-1 with TRBJ2-1; 10 positions agree with TRBD2. Germline lookup yields CDR1 SQVTM and CDR2 ANQGSEA. V dropped 3 bases and J dropped 9; count of bases not matched to a gene: 8. The CDR3 is 14 amino acids. CDR3 nucleotides: TGCAGCGTTGATAGACCTAGCGGGAGATCTGAGCAGTTCTTC. As protein: CSVDRPSGRSEQFF.

The chain links TRBV7-2 to TRBJ1-2; perhaps TRBD1 as D (5 bases). Germline V gene data show CDR1 as SGHTA and CDR2 as FQGNSA. V was shortened by 1 base and J by 8 bases, with 17 bases between the two germline ends. The CDR3 is made up of 15 amino acids. The CDR3 region has the DNA TGTGCCAGCAGCTTAGAGGCAGGGAGGCCACAGGGCTACACCTTC. Amino acids: CASSLEAGRPQGYTF. Combining the CDR3 with reference TRBV7-2 and TRBJ1-2 gives the whole variable domain GAGVSQSPSNKVTEKGKDVELRCDPISGHTALYWYRQSLGQGLEFLIYFQGNSAPDKSGLPSDRFSAERTGGSVSTLTIQRTQQEDSAVYLCASSLEAGRPQGYTFGSGTRLTVV.

V and J are TRBV18 and TRBJ2-7; D is possibly TRBD1 or TRBD2 (5 bases each). The CDR3 contains 15 residues. V lost 6 bases, J lost 5 bases, and 20 bases lay in between. CDR1 and CDR2 from the germline V gene are KGHSH and LQKENI. CDR3 DNA sequence: TGTGCCAGCTCCGGATCGGGACGGTCATTGAACGAGCAGTACTTC. Translation gives CASSGSGRSLNEQYF. The complete variable domain, with remaining parts taken from reference TRBV18 and TRBJ2-7, reads NAGVMQNPRHLVRRRGQEARLRCSPMKGHSHVYWYRQLPEEGLKFMVYLQKENIIDESGMPKERFSAEFPKEGPSILRIQQVVRGDSAAYFCASSGSGRSLNEQYFGPGTRLTVT.

The chain joins TRBV28 to TRBJ1-2, with TRBD1 matching over 9 bases. With V trimmed by 5 bases and J by 8 bases, 6 bases remained unmatched. The CDR3 is 13 residues long. Germline V gene sequence: CDR1 MDHEN, CDR2 SYDVKM. DNA for the CDR3: TGTGCCAGCAGTGTACAGGGGGCGCGGGGCTACACCTTC. It codes for CASSVQGARGYTF.

This sequence joins TRBV5-1 and TRBJ2-5; no definite D call. CDR3 length equals 11 residues. Germline V lookup: CDR1 SGHRS, CDR2 YFSETQ. The V end was cut by 3 bases, the J end by 0 bases, with 0 bases between. CDR3 coding DNA: TGCGCCAGCAGCTACCAAGAGACCCAGTACTTC. This gives the protein CASSYQETQYF.

This clone has just a few counts. V gene TRBV7-9 combines with J gene TRBJ2-3; the match to TRBD2 covers 11 bases. CDR3 length: 19 amino acids. Germline loops: CDR1 SEHNR, CDR2 FQNEAQ (reference sequence). The J segment lost 0 bases and the V segment lost 5 bases, leaving 13 bases of the junction unmatched. In nucleotides, the CDR3 is TGTGCCAGCAGCCAGGACAGGGGAAGACTAGCGGGGAGCACAGATACGCAGTATTTT. This codes for CASSQDRGRLAGSTDTQYF.

This clone was observed once. The V call is TRBV28, the J call TRBJ1-2, with D uncertain. This CDR3 contains 13 residues. CDR1 MDHEN and CDR2 SYDVKM come from the germline V gene. V lost 9 bases and J lost 3, with 14 bases in between. In DNA form, the CDR3 reads TGTGCCAGTAACCATATGAGGGACTATGGCTACACCTTC. Protein product: CASNHMRDYGYTF.

The chain recombines TRBV11-3 with TRBJ2-3; 12 bases map to TRBD1. Germline values: CDR1 SGHNT, CDR2 YENEEA. This CDR3 contains 18 residues. V lost 5 bases to trimming and J lost 2 bases; unmatched junction nucleotides: 11. The CDR3 nucleotides read TGTGCCAGCAGCCCGGGACAGGGGGCTAATTTAATCACAGATACGCAGTATTTT. Its protein product is CASSPGQGANLITDTQYF.

The chain has TRBV27 and TRBJ1-5; D not certain. Trimming removed 3 bases at V and 4 bases at J, with 7 bases between. From germline, CDR1 is MNHEY and CDR2 SMNVEV (reference sequence). This CDR3 has 13 residues. CDR3 nucleotide sequence: TGTGCCAGCAGTTTTAGTGGGAATCAGCCCCAGCATTTT. This translates into CASSFSGNQPQHF.

The gene calls are TRBV7-2 and TRBJ2-7; D unresolved. CDR1 SGHTA and CDR2 FQGNSA come from the germline V gene. This CDR3 region has 12 residues. V dropped 4 bases and J dropped 5 bases, with 9 bases sitting between them. The DNA of the CDR3 is TGTGCCAGCAGCTCTTTCAGGCACGAGCAGTACTTC. Translating it yields CASSSFRHEQYF.

The chain uses TRBV2 and TRBJ2-7; TRBD1 matches at 11 bases. V gave up 4 bases and J gave up 1 base; unmatched junction bases: 3. This CDR3 comprises 15 residues. Germline V gives CDR1 SNHLY, CDR2 FYNNEI. The CDR3 DNA reads TGTGCCAGCAGTGTAGGACAGGGGGCGTCCTACGAGCAGTACTTC. Protein: CASSVGQGASYEQYF.

The CDR3, as DNA: TGCAGCGTAGTTACAAGGGTGTGGAATGAGCAGTTCTTC. This translates into CSVVTRVWNEQFF. V is TRBV29-1 and J is TRBJ2-1, with D unclear. The ends were cut back, 6 bases at V and 7 bases at J, with 16 bases in the middle. This CDR3 has 13 amino acids. Germline assignment: CDR1 SQVTM and CDR2 ANQGSEA.

This clone was counted a few times. The rearrangement links TRBV7-9 to TRBJ1-3, with D uncertain. V lost 5 bases to trimming and J lost 0 bases, with 17 bases between them. This CDR3 region has 17 residues. CDR1 and CDR2 from the germline V gene are SEHNR and FQNEAQ (reference sequence). CDR3 bases: TGTGCCAGCAGCCGAACCGGGAGGGTGAGCTCTGGAAACACCATATATTTT. It specifies CASSRTGRVSSGNTIYF.